Listed below are T cell receptor beta chains from one sample, sequenced in a study of T cell responses to AZD1222 COVID-19 vaccine. Clones were read by immunoSEQ multiplex PCR, and TCRdb kept only the in-frame ones, dropping some. This table has 150,000 to 200,000 clones, about nine tenths appearing once. Sequenced here: peripheral blood, sampled on day 0 of AZD1222 vaccination. The receptors were gathered from an adult in good health. Both conserved end residues are part of each CDR3. The D gene is left open where the match is weak. Clone size, where shown, is once, few, many, or a class for clones that have expanded.

>TRBV12-3/TRBV12-4|TRBD2|TRBJ2-3|NA|13
TGTGCCGTCGCCGTGCGGGAGACAGATACGCAGTATTTT
CAVAVRETDTQYF
>TRBV4-1|NA|TRBJ2-1|NA|14
TGCGCCAGCAGCCTTCCCCCGGCGGCGGGGGAGCAGTTCTTC
CASSLPPAAGEQFF
>TRBV3-1/TRBV3-2|NA|TRBJ1-6|NA|15
TGTGCCAGCAGCCAAACGGGACTACCCAATTCACCCCTCCACTTT
CASSQTGLPNSPLHF
>TRBV6-5|NA|TRBJ1-6|NA|15
TGTGCCAGCAGCCTCGGGACGGTCTATAATTCACCCCTCCACTTT
CASSLGTVYNSPLHF
>TRBV19|TRBD1|TRBJ1-5|NA|14
TGTGCCAGCGACACAGGGGTCGGGAATCAGCCCCAGCATTTT
CASDTGVGNQPQHF
>TRBV6-5|NA|TRBJ1-2|NA|15
TGTGCCAGCAGTTACTCAGGGGCCACAAACTATGGCTACACCTTC
CASSYSGATNYGYTF
>TRBV2|NA|TRBJ1-5|NA|17
TGTGCCACCTTGGGCCCCAATGAGGATCTCGGGAATCAGCCCCAGCATTTT
CATLGPNEDLGNQPQHF
>TRBV7-2|NA|TRBJ1-2|NA|15
TGTGCCAGCAGCCAAGGGGTCAGTACCTCCTATGGCTACACCTTC
CASSQGVSTSYGYTF
>TRBV19|NA|TRBJ2-5|NA|15
TGTGCCAGTAGTAACTTAGGGCTCCCCCAAGAGACCCAGTACTTC
CASSNLGLPQETQYF
>TRBV28|NA|TRBJ1-2|NA|14
TGTGCCAGCAGTGATCCCGGTTGGGGCTATGGCTACACCTTC
CASSDPGWGYGYTF
>TRBV2|TRBD1|TRBJ1-2|NA|15
TGTGCCAGCAGTGGGGCCAGGGGGCAAAACTATGGCTACACCTTC
CASSGARGQNYGYTF
>TRBV18|NA|TRBJ2-5|few|14
TGTGCCAGCTTACGTAACCGGGGAGAAGAGACCCAGTACTTC
CASLRNRGEETQYF
>TRBV18|NA|TRBJ1-3|NA|16
TGTGCCAGCTCACCACTCCCGGGGAGCTCTGGAAACACCATATATTTT
CASSPLPGSSGNTIYF
>TRBV6-4|NA|TRBJ2-2|NA|16
TGTGCCAGCAGTCAGATGGCTGGGGGTGTTGCCGGGGAGCTGTTTTTT
CASSQMAGGVAGELFF
>TRBV6-1|NA|TRBJ2-3|NA|15
TGTGCCAGCAGTGAACTGACACTAGCAGTAGATACGCAGTATTTT
CASSELTLAVDTQYF
>TRBV19|NA|TRBJ2-6|NA|15
TGTGCCAGTACCCCCGCGGGGCGTGGGGCCAACGTCCTGACTTTC
CASTPAGRGANVLTF
>TRBV11-2|NA|TRBJ2-7|NA|15
TGTGCCAGCAGCTTAAGTTGGGCCGGGAACTACGAGCAGTACTTC
CASSLSWAGNYEQYF
>TRBV2|NA|TRBJ1-1|NA|12
TGTGCCAGCAGTGATGAGAGAGGGAATGCTTTCTTT
CASSDERGNAFF
>TRBV7-2|NA|TRBJ1-2|once|14
TGTGCCAGCAGGCCCCCCCTCCGGGACATCGGCGACACCTTC
CASRPPLRDIGDTF
>TRBV9|TRBD1|TRBJ2-1|NA|15
TGTGCCAGCAGCGTAGAGACAGGGCGGTACAATGAGCAGTTCTTC
CASSVETGRYNEQFF
>TRBV28|NA|TRBJ1-1|few|15
TGTGCCAGCAGTTCGCTAACGGGCAGTGGTACTGAAGCTTTCTTT
CASSSLTGSGTEAFF
>TRBV6-2/TRBV6-3|NA|TRBJ2-3|NA|14
TGTGCCAGCAGTTACTCCTCGGCGTATGATACGCAGTATTTT
CASSYSSAYDTQYF
>TRBV7-2|TRBD2|TRBJ2-3|NA|15
TGTGCCAGCAGACAGCTAGCGGGCCTCACAGATACGCAGTATTTT
CASRQLAGLTDTQYF